A single sample is the source of the 17 T cell receptor beta chains below, sequenced in a study of cytotoxic CD8 clonotypes in ibrutinib-treated CLL. Produced via immunoSEQ multiplex PCR; TCRdb's table is partial and in-frame only. The sample has roughly 97,000 clones; approximately 78% are singletons. The sample was PBMCs, taken after 12 months of ibrutinib treatment. Receptor source: a human donor with chronic lymphocytic leukemia.

The chain recombines TRBV15 with TRBJ2-2; D is ambiguous. Germline V CDR1 and CDR2: LNHNV, YYDKDF (reference sequence). The V gene lost 0 bases and the J gene lost 7 bases, with 6 bases spanning the gap. The CDR3 is 13 amino acids. CDR3 DNA sequence: TGTGCCACCAGCAGAGAGGACGGCGGGGAGCTGTTTTTT. Translating gives CATSREDGGELFF.

This chain connects TRBV7-2 to TRBJ2-7; 9 bases align to TRBD1. The germline V gene has CDR1 SGHTA and CDR2 FQGNSA. CDR3 length equals 15 residues. V shed 4 bases and J 3 bases; nucleotides not matched to a gene: 7. CDR3 DNA sequence: TGTGCCAGCAGCTCTCTGCCGGGACAGGGCTACGAGCAGTACTTC. Amino acids: CASSSLPGQGYEQYF.

This clone has just a few counts. The rearrangement links TRBV7-2 to TRBJ2-2, with D maybe TRBD2 (6 bases). Germline V gives CDR1 SGHTA, CDR2 FQGNSA. This CDR3 is 17 amino acids long. V was shortened by 5 bases and J by 1 base, with 17 bases between the two germline ends. This CDR3 reads CASSRTSNSGNTGELFF. The CDR3 region has the DNA TGTGCCAGCAGCCGTACCTCGAATAGCGGGAACACCGGGGAGCTGTTTTTT.

J is TRBJ1-6 and V is TRBV21-1. TRBV21-1 is assigned pseudogene status. CDR3 length equals 14 residues. CDR3 region: CASSKAPVPTPLHF. For the CDR3, the DNA is TGTGCCAGCAGCAAAGCGCCGGTTCCTACACCCCTCCACTTT.

The chain links TRBV7-9 to TRBJ1-5, with 8 bases matching TRBD1. Germline CDR1 reads SEHNR; CDR2 reads FQNEAQ (reference sequence). Trimming at V came to 5 bases and at J to 6 bases, leaving 6 bases not matched to a gene. The CDR3 extends over 14 amino acids. The CDR3 loop is CASSPTGGGQPQHF. CDR3 coding DNA: TGTGCCAGCAGCCCTACAGGGGGAGGTCAGCCCCAGCATTTT.

The gene calls are TRBV5-4 and TRBJ2-7; D is perhaps TRBD1 (5 bases). This CDR3 region has 14 residues. Germline V gene lookup returns CDR1 SGHNT and CDR2 YYREEE (reference sequence). Trimming cost V 0 bases and J 2 bases, with 9 bases left between them. CDR3 region: CASSLGPTAYEQYF. As DNA, the CDR3 is TGTGCCAGCAGCTTGGGGCCGACAGCCTACGAGCAGTACTTC.

The chain uses TRBV30 and TRBJ2-2; 7 bases align to TRBD1. This CDR3 contains 15 residues. With 0 bases clipped from V and 4 bases from J, the junction kept 5 bases outside the gene matches. Germline CDR1 is GTSNPN and CDR2 is SVGIG (reference sequence). The DNA of the CDR3 is TGTGCCTGGAGTGTACTTCCAGGGGGCACCGGGGAGCTGTTTTTT. It is translated as CAWSVLPGGTGELFF.

This clone occurred once. Other DNA sequences within the sample encode an identical CDR3. The rearrangement links TRBV7-3 to TRBJ2-3; no clear D. V was trimmed by 2 bases and J by 6 bases, leaving 9 bases between them. CDR3 length equals 13 residues. The germline V gene encodes CDR1 SGHTA and CDR2 FQGTGA. The CDR3, as DNA: TGTGCCAGCAGCTTAGGGTCGAGGGATACGCAGTATTTT. Amino acid sequence: CASSLGSRDTQYF.

This chain links TRBV4-1 with TRBJ2-2, with 7 bases identical to TRBD1. Germline V gene data show CDR1 as MGHRA and CDR2 as YSYEKL. The trim removed 7 bases at V and 0 bases at J, leaving 14 bases unmatched. The CDR3 contains 18 residues. CDR3 region: CASNPRQGQFPNTGELFF. The CDR3 nucleotides read TGCGCCAGCAACCCCCGACAGGGACAATTCCCGAACACCGGGGAGCTGTTTTTT.

This rearrangement joins TRBV5-5 to TRBJ1-5; no clear D gene. Trimming removed 2 bases at V and 6 bases at J, with 15 bases between. The germline V gene has CDR1 SGHKS and CDR2 YYEKEE (reference sequence). The CDR3 extends over 15 amino acids. CDR3 residues: CASSFVSNAGQPQHF. The CDR3 DNA reads TGTGCCAGCAGCTTCGTTTCCAACGCGGGTCAGCCCCAGCATTTT.

Notes on this clone: One end of the junction does not line up with germline, which may come from a read error. J is TRBJ2-7 and V is TRBV4-2; the match to TRBD2 covers 7 bases. The CDR3 is 13 amino acids. Germline-derived CDR1 and CDR2 are LGHNA and YNFKEQ. CDR3 loop: CASSQARGRAEIF. The CDR3, as DNA: TGTGCCAGCAGCCAAGCTCGAGGGAGGGCCGAAATCTTC.

This clone has only a few counts. In DNA form, the CDR3 reads TGCGCCAGCAGCTCAACCCCCTACGAGCAGTACTTC. Its translation: CASSSTPYEQYF. The chain has TRBV5-1 and TRBJ2-7; no definite D call. V lost 3 bases to trimming and J lost 2 bases, with 6 bases between them. This CDR3 is 12 amino acids long. CDR1 and CDR2 (germline): SGHRS, YFSETQ.

The gene calls are TRBV27 and TRBJ1-1, with D hard to call. The V gene's germline CDR1 is MNHEY and CDR2 SMNVEV (reference sequence). Trimming left V 2 bases short and J 1 base short, with 5 bases between. This CDR3 comprises 13 residues. CDR3 DNA sequence: TGTGCCAGCAGTTTACGGACGAACACTGAAGCTTTCTTT. Translating gives CASSLRTNTEAFF.

The V gene is TRBV6-1, the J gene TRBJ2-1; D is unclear. With 0 bases removed from V and 4 bases from J, the gap between germline ends came to 10 bases. Germline V gene data show CDR1 as MNHNS and CDR2 as SASEGT. The CDR3 has 15 residues. This CDR3 is CASSEALPPYNEQFF. Here the CDR3 DNA reads TGTGCCAGCAGTGAAGCGCTTCCTCCATACAATGAGCAGTTCTTC.

The chain links TRBV30 to TRBJ1-1; TRBD1 matches at 10 bases. The CDR3 contains 16 residues. Per the germline V gene, CDR1 is GTSNPN and CDR2 is SVGIG (reference sequence). The junction had 14 bases not matched to a gene; V was cut back by 3 bases and J by 7 bases. In DNA form, the CDR3 reads TGTGCCTGGAGAGGGGGCGACAGGGGGCGAACGAGTGAAGCTTTCTTT. Its translation: CAWRGGDRGRTSEAFF.

The chain carries TRBV11-3 and TRBJ2-3, with TRBD2 matching 9 bases. Germline V lookup: CDR1 SGHNT, CDR2 YENEEA. V was pared by 8 bases and J by 2 bases, with 11 bases of the junction left unmatched. The CDR3 length is 16 residues. This chain's CDR3 is CASGIGSGGPTDTQYF. In DNA form, the CDR3 reads TGTGCCAGCGGTATAGGGAGCGGGGGGCCCACAGATACGCAGTATTTT.

The chain is built from TRBV10-3 and TRBJ2-7, with 7 bases matching TRBD2. CDR3 length: 14 amino acids. The junction had 7 bases not matched to a gene; V was cut back by 6 bases and J by 2 bases. The germline V gene encodes CDR1 ENHRY and CDR2 SYGVKD. DNA of the CDR3: TGTGCCATCAGGGAGACTAGCATAACCTACGAGCAGTACTTC. Translation: CAIRETSITYEQYF.